These T cell receptor beta chains were read from a single sample in a study of blood T cell repertoires in COVID-19. Profiling relied on immunoSEQ multiplex PCR, and the TCRdb table lists in-frame clones only, not all of them. The table lists some 460,000 clones, about nine tenths of them singletons, with 0.65% to 0.9% in the top ten. The sequenced sample consisted of PBMCs or T cells enriched from blood (not recorded which). The receptors were gathered from a woman younger than 30 who had recovered from COVID-19. The CDR3 runs from the conserved cysteine through the conserved F or W. The D gene is left open where the match is weak. Some rows have no size entry. The others give once, few or many, or a class for an expanded clone.

.	TRBJ1-2	TRBV2	TRBD1	CASRPGQGTYGYTF	TGTGCCAGCAGACCCGGACAGGGAACGTATGGCTACACCTTC
.	TRBJ2-7	TRBV5-8	TRBD1	CASSEEPYRDRAREQYF	TGTGCCAGCAGTGAGGAGCCATACCGGGACAGGGCTCGGGAGCAGTACTTC
.	TRBJ1-5	TRBV5-1	TRBD1	CASSLAPGQGRGDQPQHF	TGCGCCAGCAGCTTGGCCCCGGGACAGGGGAGGGGGGATCAGCCCCAGCATTTT
.	TRBJ1-1	TRBV29-1	TRBD1	CSVAPTGGTEAFF	TGCAGCGTGGCCCCTACAGGGGGCACTGAAGCTTTCTTT
.	TRBJ1-5	TRBV19	.	CASSPNRNQPQHF	TGTGCCAGTAGTCCCAACAGGAATCAGCCCCAGCATTTT
.	TRBJ2-3	TRBV19	.	CASSISRGRVRGTDTQYF	TGTGCCAGTAGTATATCGAGAGGCAGAGTTCGAGGCACAGATACGCAGTATTTT
.	TRBJ1-5	TRBV9	.	CASSVDGGRPQHF	TGTGCCAGCAGCGTAGACGGAGGGAGGCCCCAGCATTTT
.	TRBJ1-5	TRBV19	.	CASSYRVRHIDGNQPQHF	TGTGCCAGTAGTTACAGGGTACGGCACATCGATGGCAATCAGCCCCAGCATTTT
.	TRBJ1-2	TRBV6-5	.	CASSYSIGGYGYTF	TGTGCCAGCAGTTACTCGATAGGGGGCTATGGCTACACCTTC
.	TRBJ2-2	TRBV5-8	TRBD2	CASSLRPAGGNTGELFF	TGTGCCAGCAGCTTGCGTCCAGCGGGGGGAAACACCGGGGAGCTGTTTTTT
few	TRBJ1-5	TRBV12-5	.	CASGLATGYQPQHF	TGTGCTAGTGGTTTGGCTACAGGGTATCAGCCCCAGCATTTT
once	TRBJ1-1	TRBV6-4	.	CASSDYAGNTEAFF	TGTGCCAGCAGTGACTATGCGGGGAACACTGAAGCTTTCTTT
.	TRBJ2-3	TRBV3-1/TRBV3-2	TRBD2	CASSQDPGTRVRYF	TGTGCCAGCAGCCAAGACCCCGGGACTAGAGTTCGGTATTTT
.	TRBJ1-1	TRBV12-1	.	CASSRAGGRSNNTEAFF	TGTGCCAGCAGCCGAGCTGGGGGCCGTTCGAATAACACTGAAGCTTTCTTT
few	TRBJ1-1	TRBV28	.	CASSLTGYLNTEAFF	TGTGCCAGCAGTTTAACGGGTTACTTGAACACTGAAGCTTTCTTT
.	TRBJ2-7	TRBV5-1	.	CASSLGRDTGYYEQYF	TGCGCCAGCAGCTTGGGTCGGGACACGGGGTACTACGAGCAGTACTTC
.	TRBJ1-1	TRBV4-1	TRBD1	CASSPSEGTGGTEAFF	TGCGCCAGCAGCCCCTCAGAGGGGACAGGGGGCACTGAAGCTTTCTTT
.	TRBJ2-4	TRBV6-1	.	CASSEVGGDRNIQYF	TGTGCCAGCAGTGAGGTTGGAGGGGATAGAAACATTCAGTACTTC
once	TRBJ2-1	TRBV20-1	.	CSASEEWKNYNEQFF	TGCAGTGCTAGTGAGGAGTGGAAAAACTACAATGAGCAGTTCTTC
once	TRBJ1-5	TRBV19	.	CASSISQNQPQHF	TGTGCCAGTAGTATTTCTCAGAATCAGCCCCAGCATTTT
.	TRBJ2-7	TRBV2	TRBD1	CASSGTGGGRRDYEQYF	TGTGCCAGCAGTGGGACAGGGGGAGGGAGGAGAGACTACGAGCAGTACTTC
few	TRBJ1-6	TRBV5-1	.	CASSLGGDSPLHF	TGCGCCAGCAGCTTGGGTGGAGATTCACCCCTCCACTTT
once	TRBJ1-4	TRBV12-3/TRBV12-4	TRBD1	CASSSPLDRALFF	TGTGCCAGCAGTTCTCCCCTGGACAGGGCCCTGTTTTTT
.	TRBJ1-2	TRBV29-1	TRBD1	CSTTTGVNYGYTF	TGCAGCACCACGACAGGGGTGAACTATGGCTACACCTTC
.	TRBJ2-7	TRBV5-1	.	CASSYGQEGDYEQYF	TGCGCCAGCAGCTATGGACAGGAGGGGGACTACGAGCAGTACTTC
.	TRBJ1-3	TRBV12-2	.	CASRGFRTVKSSGNTIYF	TGTGCAAGTCGCGGATTTCGGACAGTCAAATCCTCTGGAAACACCATATATTTT
.	TRBJ2-7	TRBV5-6	.	CASTSGGWKSSYEQYF	TGTGCCAGCACCTCCGGGGGTTGGAAGTCGTCCTACGAGCAGTACTTC
.	TRBJ1-2	TRBV19	.	CASSIPGLGYTF	TGTGCCAGTAGTATCCCAGGGTTAGGCTACACCTTC
.	TRBJ1-5	TRBV5-5	.	CASSSTSDSYSNQPQHF	TGTGCCAGCAGCTCTACCTCGGACAGCTATAGCAATCAGCCCCAGCATTTT
.	TRBJ1-1	TRBV30	.	CAWSGGRGDTEAFF	TGTGCCTGGAGTGGCGGCCGGGGGGACACTGAAGCTTTCTTT
.	TRBJ1-5	TRBV21-1	.	CASSKRDPGGGRNQPQHF	TGTGCCAGCAGCAAAAGGGACCCAGGGGGCGGCCGCAATCAGCCCCAGCATTTT
.	TRBJ2-7	TRBV27	.	CASSLSFPSPGGASYF	TGTGCCAGCAGTTTATCATTCCCTTCACCGGGGGGCGCCTCGTACTTC
.	TRBJ1-2	TRBV25-1	TRBD1	CASRSGGNGYTF	TGTGCCAGCAGATCAGGGGGGAATGGCTACACCTTC
.	TRBJ2-5	TRBV18	.	CASSPSVQETQYF	TGTGCCAGCTCACCATCCGTCCAAGAGACCCAGTACTTC
.	TRBJ2-5	TRBV19	.	CASSTSQETQYF	TGTGCCAGTAGTACCTCGCAAGAGACCCAGTACTTC
.	TRBJ2-5	TRBV6-5	TRBD1	CASSVRGQETQYF	TGTGCCAGCAGCGTCAGGGGGCAGGAGACCCAGTACTTC
.	TRBJ1-5	TRBV5-1	TRBD1	CASSLLQGGQPQHF	TGCGCCAGCAGCTTGCTACAGGGGGGACAGCCCCAGCATTTT
.	TRBJ1-1	TRBV3-1/TRBV3-2	.	CASSQDVGGTEAFF	TGTGCCAGCAGCCAAGATGTGGGGGGCACTGAAGCTTTCTTT
.	TRBJ2-1	TRBV7-9	.	CASSLAYYNEQFF	TGTGCCAGCAGCTTAGCCTACTACAATGAGCAGTTCTTC
.	TRBJ1-5	TRBV19	.	CASSIDQGFYQPQHF	TGTGCCAGTAGTATAGACCAGGGATTCTATCAGCCCCAGCATTTT
.	TRBJ2-1	TRBV6-5	TRBD1	CATSWDSSSYNEQFF	TGTGCCACCTCGTGGGACAGCAGCTCCTACAATGAGCAGTTCTTC
few	TRBJ1-2	TRBV5-1	.	CASSLAPGQTIYGYTF	TGCGCCAGCAGCTTGGCACCGGGACAAACGATCTATGGCTACACCTTC
.	TRBJ1-6	TRBV5-1	.	CASSYSGVDNSPLHF	TGCGCCAGCAGCTATTCAGGGGTAGATAATTCACCCCTCCACTTT